Shown below are 22 T cell receptor beta chains from a single sample sequenced in a study of cytomegalovirus exposure and HLA in healthy donors (TCRdb year 2017). The library was obtained by the immunoSEQ multiplex PCR assay. For the multiplex PCR, a mixture combining 60 forward primers for TCR Vbeta segments and 13 reverse primers for TCR Jbeta segments was used. Held by TCRdb, this immuneACCESS table contains in-frame sequences only and omits some clones. Under half of the omission traces to an unresolved V gene where checked; the cause of the rest is unknown. The sample has around 260,000 clones on record, about 80% of them singletons. The top ten constitute 0.3% to 0.35% of the sample. Sequencing was done on a sample of PBMCs. Receptors originate from a girl aged 2 to 9 in good health and CMV-seronegative.

The rearrangement uses TRBV11-3 and TRBJ2-1; 10 bases match TRBD2. Germline V CDR1 and CDR2: SGHNT, YENEEA. V was clipped by 1 base and J by 6 bases; unmatched bases: 6. The CDR3 is 16 amino acids. The CDR3 sequence is CASSLVGLAARNEQFF. For the CDR3, the DNA is TGTGCCAGCAGCTTAGTAGGACTAGCGGCCCGCAATGAGCAGTTCTTC. Using reference TRBV11-3 and TRBJ2-1 for the parts outside the CDR3, the full variable domain is EAGVVQSPRYKIIEKKQPVAFWCNPISGHNTLYWYLQNLGQGPELLIRYENEEAVDDSQLPKDRFSAERLKGVDSTLKIQPAELGDSAVYLCASSLVGLAARNEQFFGPGTRLTVL.

The chain links TRBV28 to TRBJ2-5; TRBD1 might be the D (5 bases). V was cut by 5 bases and J by 5 bases, with 18 bases left in between. This CDR3 comprises 15 residues. Germline CDR1 reads MDHEN; CDR2 reads SYDVKM. The DNA of the CDR3 is TGTGCCAGCAGTGGACCCAAGGGGTTTGCGGAGACCCAGTACTTC. This codes for CASSGPKGFAETQYF.

This sequence joins TRBV28 and TRBJ1-4, with D uncertain. This CDR3 comprises 15 residues. Trimming pared 1 base from V and 5 bases from J, leaving 11 bases between. Germline V gene data show CDR1 as MDHEN and CDR2 as SYDVKM. This CDR3 is CASSLFGPTNEKLFF. DNA for the CDR3: TGTGCCAGCAGTTTATTTGGCCCCACAAATGAAAAACTGTTTTTT.

V usage is TRBV5-6 and J usage is TRBJ1-4; 10 nucleotides align to TRBD1. This CDR3 spans 14 amino acids. CDR1 SGHDT and CDR2 YYEEEE come from the germline V gene. Trimming at V came to 5 bases and at J to 9 bases, leaving 7 bases not matched to a gene. The CDR3: CASRRRQGAKKLFF. CDR3 sequence (DNA): TGTGCCAGCAGACGCCGACAGGGGGCTAAAAAACTGTTTTTT.

CDR3 bases: TGCGCCAGCAGCGCCAGGTTTGCAACTAATGAAAAACTGTTTTTT. Translating it yields CASSARFATNEKLFF. This chain joins TRBV5-1 and TRBJ1-4; D not resolved. The CDR3 runs 15 residues. Trimming stripped 4 bases from V and 0 bases from J, with 10 bases between. Germline V gene sequence: CDR1 SGHRS, CDR2 YFSETQ.

The V call is TRBV30, the J call TRBJ1-2, with D possibly being TRBD1 (5 bases). The germline V gene has CDR1 GTSNPN and CDR2 SVGIG (reference sequence). The CDR3 sequence is 13 residues long. Trimming cost V 4 bases and J 12 bases, with 21 bases left between them. CDR3 sequence reads: CAWKTSTLREDTF. CDR3 bases: TGTGCCTGGAAAACCTCAACACTCAGGGAAGACACCTTC. The whole variable domain, filled in from reference TRBV30 and TRBJ1-2, reads SQTIHQWPATLVQPVGSPLSLECTVEGTSNPNLYWYRQAAGRGLQLLFYSVGIGQISSEVPQNLSASRPQDRQFILSSKKLLLSDSGFYLCAWKTSTLREDTFGSGTRLTVV.

This clone was counted between two and nine times. V is TRBV13 and J is TRBJ1-2; no definite D call. Looked up from germline, CDR1 is PRHDT and CDR2 is FYEKMQ (reference sequence). The CDR3 consists of 13 residues. Trimming cost V 1 base and J 7 bases, with 10 bases left between them. CDR3 in amino acids: CASSLVPQAGYTF. CDR3 nucleotides: TGTGCCAGCAGCTTAGTCCCCCAGGCTGGCTACACCTTC.

The gene calls are TRBV7-3 and TRBJ2-3; D might be TRBD2 (6 bases). The V end was cut by 4 bases, the J end by 3 bases, with 11 bases between. CDR3 length: 14 residues. Per the germline V gene, CDR1 is SGHTA and CDR2 is FQGTGA. CDR3 protein: CASSWDLRTDTQYF. The DNA for the CDR3 is TGTGCCAGCAGCTGGGACTTGAGGACAGATACGCAGTATTTT.

The chain combines TRBV28 with TRBJ2-4; possible D gene TRBD2, 5 bases. This CDR3 has 13 amino acids. Trimming took off 5 bases at V and 6 bases at J, with 11 bases between the two ends. CDR1 and CDR2 from the germline V gene are MDHEN and SYDVKM. The CDR3 region has the DNA TGTGCCAGCAGTCTCAACGCGGGAAACATTCAGTACTTC. As protein: CASSLNAGNIQYF.

This chain joins TRBV5-4 and TRBJ2-7, with TRBD2 identical over 7 bases. The V gene's germline CDR1 is SGHNT and CDR2 YYREEE (reference sequence). Trimming took 4 bases from V and 0 from J; bases not matched to a gene: 4. This CDR3 is 14 amino acids long. The CDR3: CASSPRGSSYEQYF. The DNA for the CDR3 is TGTGCCAGCAGCCCTCGCGGGAGCTCCTACGAGCAGTACTTC.

This rearrangement joins TRBV19 to TRBJ2-5; TRBD1 matches at 7 bases. The germline gives CDR1 LNHDA, CDR2 SQIVND (reference sequence). The V segment lost 7 bases and the J segment 3 bases; nucleotides outside the gene matches: 5. The CDR3 has 13 amino acids. The CDR3 reads CASTDRRKETQYF. The DNA for the CDR3 is TGTGCCAGTACGGACAGGCGAAAAGAGACCCAGTACTTC.

This sequence joins TRBV18 and TRBJ2-7; D is possibly TRBD1 (7 bases). Trimming left V 2 bases short and J 2 bases short, with 13 bases between. Germline CDR1 is KGHSH and CDR2 is LQKENI. The CDR3 totals 15 residues. CDR3 nucleotides: TGTGCCAGCTCACCAGGAGGGGGCTCGACCTACGAGCAGTACTTC. Protein: CASSPGGGSTYEQYF.

The chain has TRBV7-3 and TRBJ2-1; 7 bases map to TRBD2. The CDR3 totals 15 residues. J gave up 7 bases and V 2 bases, and 8 bases lay outside the gene matches. Germline V gene sequence: CDR1 SGHTA, CDR2 FQGTGA. The CDR3 region has the DNA TGTGCCAGCAGCTTACTAGCGGAGGCCGGAAATGAGCAGTTCTTC. Its protein product is CASSLLAEAGNEQFF.

The V and J genes are TRBV5-1 and TRBJ2-7; TRBD2 aligns across 14 bases. This CDR3 has 14 amino acids. Germline CDR1 SGHRS, CDR2 YFSETQ. Unmatched junction bases numbered 2, after V lost 7 bases and J lost 2 bases. CDR3: CASGTSGSAYEQYF. The DNA for the CDR3 is TGCGCCAGCGGGACTAGCGGGAGTGCCTACGAGCAGTACTTC.

This clone was detected a few times. The chain recombines TRBV5-4 with TRBJ2-3; D not certain. Germline V gene data show CDR1 as SGHNT and CDR2 as YYREEE (reference sequence). The germline V and J ends were trimmed by 2 bases and 8 bases, with 9 bases remaining between them. This CDR3 has 12 residues. CDR3 sequence reads: CASSFERGTQYF. CDR3 nucleotides: TGTGCCAGCAGCTTCGAGCGTGGTACGCAGTATTTT.

The CDR3 is CASSLAGGRNTGELFF. CDR3 in DNA: TGTGCCAGCAGTTTAGCGGGGGGGCGAAACACCGGGGAGCTGTTTTTT. This rearrangement joins TRBV27 to TRBJ2-2; the match to TRBD2 covers 9 bases. Germline V gives CDR1 MNHEY, CDR2 SMNVEV (reference sequence). The CDR3 is made up of 16 amino acids. With 2 bases clipped from V and 2 bases from J, the junction kept 3 bases outside the gene matches.

The J gene is TRBJ2-1, the V gene TRBV11-2, with TRBD2 matching 11 bases. The V gene end was trimmed by 1 base and the J gene end by 5 bases; junction bases not matched to a gene: 7. The CDR3 totals 17 residues. Per the germline V gene, CDR1 is SGHAT and CDR2 is FQNNGV. This CDR3 reads CASSLAATSGGDNEQFF. DNA of the CDR3: TGTGCCAGCAGCTTAGCGGCAACTAGCGGGGGTGACAATGAGCAGTTCTTC.

Here the CDR3 reads CASSYRLNTEAFF. In DNA, the CDR3 is TGTGCCAGCAGTTACAGACTGAACACTGAAGCTTTCTTT. The chain links TRBV2 to TRBJ1-1; D is uncertain. V was trimmed by 5 bases and J by 0 bases, leaving 7 bases between them. The length of the CDR3 is 13 residues. Per germline, CDR1 SNHLY and CDR2 FYNNEI.

Only one count was recorded for this clone. The J gene is TRBJ2-7, the V gene TRBV30; D is unclear. Trimming took off 0 bases at V and 3 bases at J, with 12 bases between the two ends. Germline V lookup: CDR1 GTSNPN, CDR2 SVGIG (reference sequence). This CDR3 comprises 14 residues. CDR3 bases: TGTGCCTGGAGTGTATTTGGCCAGAACTACGAGCAGTACTTC. Translated, it gives CAWSVFGQNYEQYF.

The V gene is TRBV29-1, the J gene TRBJ2-3; TRBD2 aligns across 14 bases. The CDR3 loop spans 15 amino acids. The germline V gene has CDR1 SQVTM and CDR2 ANQGSEA. V trimming: 7 bases; J trimming: 3 bases; junction bases outside the gene matches: 6. The CDR3 DNA reads as TGCAGCGGGGGGACTAGCGGGAGTTTAACAGATACGCAGTATTTT. Protein sequence: CSGGTSGSLTDTQYF.

This chain links TRBV5-4 with TRBJ1-2; D not certain. Germline CDR1 reads SGHNT; CDR2 reads YYREEE (reference sequence). Trimming stripped 2 bases from V and 6 bases from J, with 14 bases between. The CDR3 contains 14 residues. This CDR3 reads CASSLVLAGHGYTF. The DNA for the CDR3 is TGTGCCAGCAGCTTAGTACTGGCAGGCCATGGCTACACCTTC.

This chain uses TRBV7-9 with TRBJ1-5; perhaps TRBD1 as D (6 bases). The CDR3 consists of 16 residues. Between the trimmed V and J ends, which lost 6 bases and 5 bases, there was a span of 20 bases. Germline CDR1 reads SEHNR; CDR2 reads FQNEAQ (reference sequence). CDR3 residues: CASSHNTQGTDQPQHF. CDR3 DNA: TGTGCCAGCAGTCACAATACACAGGGAACAGATCAGCCCCAGCATTTT.